The rows below give T cell receptor beta chains drawn from one sample of a study of OX40 agonist ivuxolimab in advanced cancers. Repertoires were generated with immunoSEQ multiplex PCR, while TCRdb's copy carries only in-frame clones and drops some. The data contain more than 65,000 clones, roughly 84% of them seen just once; the ten biggest clones take up about 5.9%. Source: CD4+ or CD8+ T cells sorted from blood, taken in a trial of the OX40 agonist ivuxolimab. These receptors were collected from an adult with an advanced solid tumor such as melanoma, head and neck, liver or kidney cancer. The CDR3 runs from the conserved cysteine through the conserved F or W.

j_call v_call cdr3_aa
TRBJ1-6 TRBV19 CASTPGGQGTSPLHF
TRBJ1-3 TRBV4-2 CASSQGPQGKGNTIYF
TRBJ2-5 TRBV18 CASSPPGVRETQYF
. TRBV7-9 CASSLTDGSYEQYF
TRBJ2-1 TRBV11-1 CASSPLRVGGEQFF
TRBJ2-5 TRBV9 CASSPVPVASGGSGETQYF
TRBJ2-1 TRBV15 CATSREASGSRSEQFF
TRBJ1-1 TRBV11-3 CASSFGLNTEAFF
TRBJ1-3 TRBV11-3 CASSNPQKAGNTIYF
TRBJ2-2 TRBV5-1 CASVQGSNTGELFF
TRBJ2-5 TRBV18 CASSPGTIQETQYF
TRBJ1-2 TRBV7-8 CASSLSAGGGYGYTF
TRBJ1-2 TRBV10-3 CAILQANGFDGYTF
TRBJ2-1 TRBV25-1 CASSVTSGRAPLNEQFF
TRBJ1-2 TRBV5-6 CASSGGSYGYTF
TRBJ1-1 TRBV6-5 CASTLGRNTEAFF
TRBJ1-1 TRBV5-1 CASSLGGVGAEAFF
TRBJ1-2 TRBV2 CASRLHPNYGYTF
TRBJ2-5 TRBV9 CASSGGQGGWETQYF
TRBJ1-3 TRBV6-5 CASSWDSSGNTIYF
TRBJ2-1 TRBV18 CASSPPGQGIANEQFF